This TCR beta chain appears in the sequencing data of a study of graft-versus-host responses after intestinal transplantation. Study as a whole: Each recipient received a multivisceral, liver-intestinal, or isolated intestinal graft. Among the recipients, all got anti-thymocyte globulin induction and then tacrolimus and steroids for roughly three years. Findings of the study overall: Marrow from the recipient contained GvH clones, some of which had appeared first in ileum or blood.

With 1 base clipped from V and 4 bases from J, the junction kept 3 bases outside the gene matches. There are 14 residues in the CDR3. The germline CDR1 and CDR2 sequences are SGHRS and YFSETQ. Grafts had their tissue processed, releasing intraepithelial and lamina propria lymphocytes. This table comes from immunoSEQ multiplex PCR, and its TCRdb copy is limited to in-frame clones, with some not included. This sample has around 37,000 clones, with about 85% found just once. To note about this clone: Its antigen is as yet unknown.

V gene TRBV5-1 combines with J gene TRBJ2-7; the match to TRBD1 covers 9 bases. The sequencing used ileum tissue, collected around seven months after intestinal transplant. This TCR derives from a human patient who received an intestinal transplant, so some T cells may come from the graft donor. The CDR3 loop reads CASSLTGQGYEQYF. Written as DNA, the CDR3 is TGCGCCAGCAGCTTGACGGGACAGGGTTACGAGCAGTACTTC.